A single sample is the source of the 8 T cell receptor beta chains below, sequenced in a study of T cell responses to AZD1222 COVID-19 vaccine. Sequencing used immunoSEQ multiplex PCR; TCRdb keeps in-frame clones, though not all of them. The table shows 140,000 to 150,000 clones, with 75% to 95% occurring only once. Sample: peripheral blood, taken on day 0 of MenACWY control vaccination. Every receptor here comes from an adult in good health.

The V call is TRBV3-1 (or the pseudogene TRBV3-2), the J call TRBJ1-3; no firm D call. The CDR3 runs to 14 residues. Germline CDR1 and CDR2: LGHDT and YNNKEL (reference sequence). V gave up 8 bases and J gave up 0 bases, with 11 bases separating them. The CDR3 bases are TGTGCCAGCTTGTCGGCGAGCTCTGGAAACACCATATATTTT. It is translated as CASLSASSGNTIYF.

This clone was observed a few times. V gene TRBV27 combines with J gene TRBJ2-1, with a weak D call TRBD1 (6 bases). CDR3 length equals 16 residues. Germline CDR1 MNHEY, CDR2 SMNVEV (reference sequence). Trimming shortened V by 4 bases and J by 8 bases, and 21 bases separated the two germline ends. CDR3 in DNA: TGTGCCAGCAGTTCCCTAGGGGGATTGATATTCGATGAGCAGTTCTTC. This translates into CASSSLGGLIFDEQFF.

The count of this clone is one. CDR3 coding DNA: TGTGCCAGCAGTTACGACACGGCTGGGGCCAACGTCCTGACTTTC. Its translation is CASSYDTAGANVLTF. This sequence joins TRBV6-5 and TRBJ2-6; D ambiguous. Trimming cost V 2 bases and J 2 bases, with 7 bases left between them. In germline, CDR1 is MNHEY, CDR2 SVGAGI. CDR3 length: 15 residues.

The chain has TRBV19 and TRBJ2-1; D is undetermined. The CDR3 covers 12 residues. V was trimmed by 2 bases and J by 8 bases, leaving 7 bases between them. Germline assignment: CDR1 LNHDA and CDR2 SQIVND (reference sequence). The CDR3 protein is CASSIMGDEQFF. DNA of the CDR3: TGTGCCAGTAGTATAATGGGTGATGAGCAGTTCTTC.

The chain uses TRBV28 and TRBJ1-1; D perhaps matches TRBD1 (6 bases). This CDR3 comprises 13 residues. CDR1 MDHEN and CDR2 SYDVKM come from the germline V gene. The germline V and J ends were trimmed by 10 bases and 2 bases, with 14 bases remaining between them. CDR3: CATTTQGNTEAFF. In DNA form, the CDR3 reads TGTGCCACAACCACACAGGGTAACACTGAAGCTTTCTTT.

The chain carries TRBV28 and TRBJ1-1; D gene unclear. With 4 bases removed from V and 0 bases from J, the gap between germline ends came to 12 bases. Germline V gene lookup returns CDR1 MDHEN and CDR2 SYDVKM. The CDR3 is made up of 15 amino acids. The CDR3 DNA reads as TGTGCCAGCAGTTCCCCGACTCTCATGAACACTGAAGCTTTCTTT. Amino acid sequence: CASSSPTLMNTEAFF.

The rearrangement uses TRBV19 and TRBJ2-2; TRBD2 matches 7 bases. The V gene end was trimmed by 5 bases and the J gene end by 2 bases; junction bases not matched to a gene: 17. Germline V CDR1 and CDR2: LNHDA, SQIVND (reference sequence). The CDR3 has 19 residues. CDR3 sequence reads: CASSFPAGAGRPNTGELFF. The CDR3 nucleotides are TGTGCCAGTAGTTTCCCCGCCGGAGCGGGGCGACCAAACACCGGGGAGCTGTTTTTT.

The chain carries TRBV29-1 and TRBJ2-5, with 7 bases lining up with TRBD2. Germline V CDR1 and CDR2: SQVTM, ANQGSEA. The length of the CDR3 is 13 residues. V lost 3 bases and J lost 5; bases outside the gene matches: 6. DNA of the CDR3: TGCAGCGTTGATTACCTAGCGGTGGAGACCCAGTACTTC. Encoded protein: CSVDYLAVETQYF.